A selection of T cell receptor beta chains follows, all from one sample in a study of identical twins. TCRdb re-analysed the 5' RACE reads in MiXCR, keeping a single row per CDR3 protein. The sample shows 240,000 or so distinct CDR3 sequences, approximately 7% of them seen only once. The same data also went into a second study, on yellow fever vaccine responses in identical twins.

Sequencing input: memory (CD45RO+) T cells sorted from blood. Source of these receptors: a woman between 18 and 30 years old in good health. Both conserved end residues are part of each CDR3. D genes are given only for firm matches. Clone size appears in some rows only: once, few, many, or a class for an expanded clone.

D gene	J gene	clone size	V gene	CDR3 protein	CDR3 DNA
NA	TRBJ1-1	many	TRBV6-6	CASSRGGNTEAFF	TGTGCCAGCAGTCGGGGGGGTAACACTGAAGCTTTCTTT
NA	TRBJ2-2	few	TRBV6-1	CASKRGRANTGELFF	TGTGCCAGCAAGAGGGGCAGGGCGAACACCGGGGAGCTGTTTTTT
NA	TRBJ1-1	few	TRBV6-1	CASRDYTEAFF	TGTGCCAGCCGGGACTACACTGAAGCTTTCTTT
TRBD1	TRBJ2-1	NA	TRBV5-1	CASSPGQGFNEQFF	TGCGCCAGCAGCCCGGGACAGGGGTTCAATGAGCAGTTCTTC
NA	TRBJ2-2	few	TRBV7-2	CASSLGPPNLTGELFF	TGTGCCAGCAGCTTAGGGCCCCCCAACTTGACCGGGGAGCTGTTTTTT
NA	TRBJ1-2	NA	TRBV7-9	CASSLSVKSYGYTF	TGTGCCAGCAGCTTGAGCGTAAAGAGCTATGGCTACACCTTC
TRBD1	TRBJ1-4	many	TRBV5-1	CASSWDSLATNEKLFF	TGCGCCAGCAGCTGGGACAGTTTAGCAACTAATGAAAAACTGTTTTTT
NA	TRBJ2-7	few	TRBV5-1	CASSPSAAGTPYEQYF	TGCGCCAGCAGCCCCTCTGCGGCGGGTACCCCCTACGAGCAGTACTTC
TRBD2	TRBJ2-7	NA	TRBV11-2	CASTGGVADEQYF	TGTGCCAGCACGGGGGGAGTCGCCGACGAGCAGTACTTC
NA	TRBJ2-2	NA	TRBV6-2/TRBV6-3	CASSYPTTTGELFF	TGTGCCAGCAGTTATCCAACTACCACCGGGGAGCTGTTTTTT
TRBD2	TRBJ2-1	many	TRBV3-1	CASSQEGASGKHEQFF	TGTGCCAGCAGCCAAGAAGGGGCTAGCGGGAAACATGAGCAGTTCTTC
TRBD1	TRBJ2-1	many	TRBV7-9	CASSADRGQFF	TGTGCCAGCAGCGCGGACAGGGGGCAGTTCTTC
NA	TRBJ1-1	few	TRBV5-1	CASSAALGRNTEAFF	TGCGCCAGCAGCGCCGCCCTGGGACGAAACACTGAAGCTTTCTTT
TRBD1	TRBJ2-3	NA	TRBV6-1	CASSGQGPRTDTQYF	TGTGCCAGCAGTGGACAGGGCCCGAGGACAGATACGCAGTATTTT
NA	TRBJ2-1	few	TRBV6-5	CASSYRSTGFSYNEQFF	TGTGCCAGCAGTTACCGGTCGACAGGCTTCTCCTACAATGAGCAGTTCTTC
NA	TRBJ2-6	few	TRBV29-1	CSVLQDSGANVLTF	TGCAGCGTCTTACAGGACTCTGGGGCCAACGTCCTGACTTTC
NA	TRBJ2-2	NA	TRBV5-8	CASSTARDLNTGELFF	TGTGCCAGCAGCACAGCGCGGGACTTAAACACCGGGGAGCTGTTTTTT
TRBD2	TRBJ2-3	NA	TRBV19	CASSIKGQLAGGDTQYF	TGTGCCAGTAGTATAAAGGGCCAACTAGCGGGAGGTGATACGCAGTATTTT
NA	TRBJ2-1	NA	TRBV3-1	CASSQSQYNEQFF	TGTGCCAGCAGCCAATCCCAATACAATGAGCAGTTCTTC
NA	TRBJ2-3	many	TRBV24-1	CATSDGGAIVTQYF	TGTGCCACCAGTGATGGCGGGGCGATCGTTACGCAGTATTTT
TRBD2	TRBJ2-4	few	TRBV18	CASSPGLAGTKNIQYF	TGTGCCAGCTCACCAGGGCTAGCGGGTACCAAAAACATTCAGTACTTC
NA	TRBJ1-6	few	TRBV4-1	CASSQGGASSPLHF	TGCGCCAGCAGCCAAGGGGGGGCTAGTTCACCCCTCCACTTT
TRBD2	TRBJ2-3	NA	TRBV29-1	CSVERAGGYTDTQYF	TGCAGCGTTGAAAGAGCGGGAGGCTACACAGATACGCAGTATTTT
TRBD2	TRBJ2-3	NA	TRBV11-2	CASSRGGSGGAQTDTQYF	TGTGCCAGCAGTCGCGGTGGAAGCGGGGGGGCCCAGACAGATACGCAGTATTTT
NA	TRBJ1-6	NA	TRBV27	CASSSVIDSPLHF	TGTGCCAGCAGTTCGGTCATTGATTCACCCCTCCACTTT
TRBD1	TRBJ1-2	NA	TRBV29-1	CSVDGGGGGLHGYTF	TGCAGCGTTGACGGCGGAGGGGGCGGTTTACATGGCTACACCTTC
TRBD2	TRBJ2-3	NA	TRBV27	CASSETSGRWTDTQYF	TGTGCCAGCAGTGAGACTAGCGGGAGATGGACAGATACGCAGTATTTT
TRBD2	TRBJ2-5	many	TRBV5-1	CASSSGLVRETQYF	TGCGCCAGCAGCTCGGGACTAGTTAGAGAGACCCAGTACTTC
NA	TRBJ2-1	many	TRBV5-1	CASADQGFYNEQFF	TGCGCCAGCGCCGACCAGGGTTTCTACAATGAGCAGTTCTTC
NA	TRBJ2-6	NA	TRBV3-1	CASSQGGGAGANVLTF	TGTGCCAGCAGCCAAGGGGGGGGCGCTGGGGCCAACGTCCTGACTTTC
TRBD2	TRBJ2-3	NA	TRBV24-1	CATSALGGMTQYF	TGTGCCACCAGTGCCTTGGGGGGGATGACGCAGTATTTT
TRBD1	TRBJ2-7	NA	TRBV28	CASSPGQVGYEQYF	TGTGCCAGCAGCCCGGGACAGGTTGGCTACGAGCAGTACTTC
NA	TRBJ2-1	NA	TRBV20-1	CSARLAFSYNEQFF	TGCAGTGCTAGACTAGCCTTCTCCTACAATGAGCAGTTCTTC
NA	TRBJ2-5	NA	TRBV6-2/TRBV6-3	CASRRAGETQYF	TGTGCCAGCAGAAGAGCTGGGGAGACCCAGTACTTC
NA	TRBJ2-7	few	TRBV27	CASSLSNKGSYEQYF	TGTGCCAGCAGCCTCTCCAACAAGGGCTCCTACGAGCAGTACTTC
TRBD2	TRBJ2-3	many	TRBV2	CASRLLTSGSTDTQYF	TGTGCCAGCAGGCTCCTGACTAGCGGAAGCACAGATACGCAGTATTTT
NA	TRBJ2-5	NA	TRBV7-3	CASSESSGDETQYF	TGTGCCAGCAGCGAGTCTTCCGGGGACGAGACCCAGTACTTC
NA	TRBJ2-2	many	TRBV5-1	CASRSVLDTGELFF	TGCGCCAGCAGGAGCGTGTTGGACACCGGGGAGCTGTTTTTT
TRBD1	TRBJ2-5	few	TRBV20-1	CSARDRGLLGETQYF	TGCAGTGCTAGGGACAGGGGGCTGTTAGGAGAGACCCAGTACTTC
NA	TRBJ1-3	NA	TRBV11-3	CASSEGISGNTIYF	TGTGCCAGCAGCGAGGGGATCTCTGGAAACACCATATATTTT
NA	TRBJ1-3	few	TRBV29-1	CSVCLGGSGNTIYF	TGCAGCGTCTGCTTGGGGGGCTCTGGAAACACCATATATTTT
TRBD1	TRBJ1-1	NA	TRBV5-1	CASSPGTGGMLGEAFF	TGCGCCAGCAGCCCGGGGACAGGGGGCATGTTGGGTGAAGCTTTCTTT
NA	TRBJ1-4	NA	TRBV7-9	CASSMTGVGVEKLSF	TGTGCCAGCAGCATGACCGGGGTTGGTGTTGAAAAACTGTCTTTT
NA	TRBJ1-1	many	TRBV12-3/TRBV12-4	CASSFGPNTEAFF	TGTGCCAGCAGTTTTGGCCCGAACACTGAAGCTTTCTTT
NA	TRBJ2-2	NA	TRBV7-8	CASSSTPALLGTGELFF	TGTGCCAGCAGCTCAACCCCGGCCCTACTGGGGACCGGGGAGCTGTTTTTT
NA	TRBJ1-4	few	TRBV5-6	CASSLGGLNEKLFF	TGTGCCAGCAGCTTGGGAGGGCTTAATGAAAAACTGTTTTTT
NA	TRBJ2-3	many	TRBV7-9	CASRSFSGPTDTQYF	TGTGCCAGCAGAAGCTTTTCTGGACCCACAGATACGCAGTATTTT
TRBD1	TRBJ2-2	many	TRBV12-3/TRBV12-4	CASRPNRGNTGELFF	TGTGCCAGCAGACCCAACAGGGGGAACACCGGGGAGCTGTTTTTT
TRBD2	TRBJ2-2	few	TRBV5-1	CASSLMTSGGTGELFF	TGCGCCAGCAGCTTGATGACTAGCGGGGGGACCGGGGAGCTGTTTTTT
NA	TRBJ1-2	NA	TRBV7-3	CASSPLGGGGNYGYTF	TGTGCCAGCAGCCCACTCGGCGGGGGAGGAAACTATGGCTACACCTTC
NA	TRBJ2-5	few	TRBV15	CATSRGTLHSGETQYF	TGTGCCACCAGCAGAGGAACCCTACATAGTGGGGAGACCCAGTACTTC